The next 13 T cell receptor beta chains were all read from a single sample in a study of early stage breast cancer tumors. TCRdb's table, derived via immunoSEQ multiplex PCR, lists solely in-frame clones and lacks some. The sample includes about 14,000 clones, around 85% of them seen just once. The material sequenced was normal breast tissue next to the tumor. The receptors here all came from a person aged 25 to 40 with breast cancer.

The V call is TRBV5-1, the J call TRBJ2-1; D remains unclear. V lost 0 bases to trimming and J lost 5 bases, with 6 bases between them. The CDR3 runs 13 residues. The germline V gene has CDR1 SGHRS and CDR2 YFSETQ. The CDR3 DNA is TGCGCCAGCAGCTTGGCGACACACAATGAGCAGTTCTTC. Protein: CASSLATHNEQFF.

This clone was counted a single time. The CDR3 is CASSLVQSDTEAFF. The CDR3 bases are TGTGCCAGCAGCTTAGTACAGAGCGACACTGAAGCTTTCTTT. The V gene is TRBV11-2, the J gene TRBJ1-1; D not certain. The germline gives CDR1 SGHAT, CDR2 FQNNGV. CDR3 length: 14 amino acids. Trimming left V 1 base short and J 3 bases short, with 9 bases between. The full variable domain, completed using reference TRBV11-2 and TRBJ1-1, is EAGVAQSPRYKIIEKRQSVAFWCNPISGHATLYWYQQILGQGPKLLIQFQNNGVVDDSQLPKDRFSAERLKGVDSTLKIQPAKLEDSAVYLCASSLVQSDTEAFFGQGTRLTVV.

The chain joins TRBV25-1 to TRBJ2-1; tentative D call: TRBD2 (5 bases). The ends were cut back, 3 bases at V and 0 bases at J, with 12 bases in the middle. CDR1 and CDR2 (germline): MGHDK, SYGVNS. There are 16 residues in the CDR3. CDR3 coding DNA: TGTGCCAGCAGTGAGGCGGGCCCTCTCTCCTACAATGAGCAGTTCTTC. This codes for CASSEAGPLSYNEQFF.

The chain has TRBV27 and TRBJ1-6; the D gene is possibly TRBD1 (5 bases). The CDR3 runs 15 residues. Between the trimmed V and J ends, which lost 4 bases and 2 bases, there was a span of 9 bases. In germline, CDR1 is MNHEY, CDR2 SMNVEV (reference sequence). This chain's CDR3 is CASSSGGPYNSPLHF. The CDR3 DNA is TGTGCCAGCAGTTCTGGGGGTCCCTATAATTCACCCCTCCACTTT.

The chain joins TRBV7-2 to TRBJ2-2; D could derive from TRBD1 or TRBD2 (5 bases each). V was shortened by 7 bases and J by 7 bases, with 25 bases between the two germline ends. The CDR3 length is 17 residues. In germline, CDR1 is SGHTA, CDR2 FQGNSA. The CDR3 spells CASNIMGVGDIGGELFF. Here the CDR3 DNA reads TGTGCCAGCAACATTATGGGGGTGGGGGATATCGGCGGGGAGCTGTTTTTT.

The chain joins TRBV7-2 to TRBJ2-7, with D possibly matching TRBD2 (5 bases). Looked up from germline, CDR1 is SGHTA and CDR2 is FQGNSA. Trimming shortened V by 3 bases and J by 2 bases, and 14 bases separated the two germline ends. The length of the CDR3 is 15 residues. The CDR3 DNA reads TGTGCCAGCAGCTTCGGTCCCTACGGGGCCTACGAGCAGTACTTC. This encodes CASSFGPYGAYEQYF. Based on the CDR3 plus reference TRBV7-2 and TRBJ2-7, the full variable domain is GAGVSQSPSNKVTEKGKDVELRCDPISGHTALYWYRQSLGQGLEFLIYFQGNSAPDKSGLPSDRFSAERTGGSVSTLTIQRTQQEDSAVYLCASSFGPYGAYEQYFGPGTRLTVT.

The chain uses TRBV12-5 and TRBJ2-2, with D possibly being TRBD1 (5 bases). The CDR3 is 15 amino acids. Germline CDR1 is LGHNT and CDR2 is FRNRAP. Trimming stripped 1 base from V and 4 bases from J, with 10 bases between. In nucleotides, the CDR3 is TGTGCTAGTGGTTTGGATCAGGGTGTCACCGGGGAGCTGTTTTTT. Protein product: CASGLDQGVTGELFF.

The J gene is TRBJ2-7, the V gene TRBV19, with 9 nucleotides matching TRBD1. J lost 0 bases, V lost 5 bases, and 11 bases had no gene match. The CDR3 is 17 residues long. CDR1 is LNHDA and CDR2 is SQIVND in the germline V gene (reference sequence). The CDR3: CASSARGTGYSSYEQYF. The CDR3 DNA reads as TGTGCCAGTAGTGCCCGCGGGACAGGGTACAGCTCCTACGAGCAGTACTTC.

The chain employs TRBV27 and TRBJ1-1; perhaps TRBD1 as D (6 bases). This CDR3 has 15 amino acids. Trimming cost V 7 bases and J 5 bases, with 20 bases left between them. CDR1 is MNHEY, CDR2 SMNVEV, per germline (reference sequence). The CDR3 sequence: CASIPDSPFGTEAFF. DNA for the CDR3: TGTGCCAGCATCCCGGACAGCCCGTTTGGGACTGAAGCTTTCTTT.

The genes are TRBV7-9 and TRBJ2-7, with TRBD2 identical over 11 bases. Germline lookup yields CDR1 SEHNR and CDR2 FQNEAQ (reference sequence). The junction had 0 bases not matched to a gene; V was cut back by 5 bases and J by 0 bases. This CDR3 comprises 14 residues. The CDR3 reads CASSTSGSSYEQYF. Here the CDR3 DNA reads TGTGCCAGCAGCACTAGCGGGAGCTCCTACGAGCAGTACTTC.

This rearrangement joins TRBV5-4 to TRBJ2-7, with 9 bases lining up with TRBD2. Germline V gene data show CDR1 as SGHNT and CDR2 as YYREEE (reference sequence). The CDR3 loop spans 15 amino acids. V shed 1 base, J shed 5 bases, and the junction held 7 bases outside the gene matches. CDR3 protein: CASSLNAGGPHEQYF. CDR3 coding DNA: TGTGCCAGCAGCTTGAATGCGGGAGGGCCCCACGAGCAGTACTTC.

This clone came up once. The chain combines TRBV6-6 with TRBJ1-2; a weak D match, TRBD1 (5 bases). Germline CDR1 and CDR2: MNHNY and SVGAGI (reference sequence). The germline V and J ends were trimmed by 10 bases and 6 bases, with 18 bases remaining between them. The CDR3 spans 13 residues. The DNA of the CDR3 is TGTGCCACCAACAGGTGGTCCCCGGATGGCTACACCTTC. Amino acid sequence: CATNRWSPDGYTF.

The chain combines TRBV9 with TRBJ1-1; D remains unclear. This CDR3 is 14 amino acids long. CDR1 and CDR2 (germline): SGDLS, YYNGEE. Deletions cut 0 bases from V and 0 bases from J, with 6 bases between. The CDR3 nucleotides are TGTGCCAGCAGCGTAGTCGGTCTGAACACTGAAGCTTTCTTT. Translation gives CASSVVGLNTEAFF.